This T cell receptor beta chain emerged from a study of regulatory T cells in long-lasting Graves disease. Study-wide results and limits: When disease was persistent, TRBV28, TRBJ1-2 and TRBJ2-5 were the favored segments. Among the persistent patients, 2,500 to 3,000 public clonotypes were shared, more than the approximately 1,000 shared among new patients.

This clonotype came up many times. Its antigen is unknown. According to the study, TCR beta libraries were built with iRepertoire HTBI primers and CDR3-region Arm-PCR. As originally analysed: Spanning all samples, the identified segments comprised about 62 TRBV and approximately 14 TRBJ. TCRdb itself ran the multiplex PCR reads through MiXCR, one entry per CDR3 protein. TCRdb, rather than the study authors, made the V and J calls. The profile covers roughly 610,000 distinct CDR3 sequences, with approximately 15% appearing a single time and around 19% taken by the ten largest. The V gene's germline CDR1 is KGHSH and CDR2 LQKENI. Trimming took off 3 bases at V and 3 bases at J, with 9 bases between the two ends. This CDR3 spans 13 amino acids. The time point was: newly diagnosed GD, antithyroid drugs for less than 3 months. Scientists built the TCR library using RNA that was extracted from PBMCs. The patients were enrolled through endocrinology in Xi'an, China.

These same data were also listed under a study on T cells in Graves' hyperthyroidism and ophthalmopathy.

The sequence came from a woman between 25 and 40 years old with Graves disease. The material sequenced was peripheral blood mononuclear cells (PBMCs), taken at new diagnosis, from a patient treated with antithyroid drugs. V usage is TRBV18 and J usage is TRBJ2-7; the D gene is possibly TRBD1 (6 bases). The CDR3 sequence is CASSPTGSYEQYF. CDR3 DNA sequence: TGTGCCAGCTCACCTACAGGGAGCTACGAGCAGTACTTC.